What follows are 21 T cell receptor beta chains derived from one specimen sequenced in a study of T-cell memory formation after mild COVID-19. In TCRdb, the 5' RACE reads were re-called with MiXCR into one record per CDR3 protein. The table has 500,000 to 650,000 distinct CDR3 sequences, roughly 20% seen once; the top ten hold under 8.5%. The material sequenced was PBMCs or a T cell subset sorted from them (not recorded which). These receptors all stem from an adult woman who had mild COVID-19 (a few samples of this study predate the infection). Cell type and time point are not known.

This rearrangement joins TRBV4-1 to TRBJ1-1; D is unresolved. The length of the CDR3 is 18 residues. Germline V CDR1 and CDR2: MGHRA, YSYEKL. The V end was cut by 2 bases, the J end by 4 bases, with 23 bases between. Here the CDR3 DNA reads TGCGCCAGCAGCCAATTTTCCCTCCACGGGGAGGGTAGCACTGAAGCTTTCTTT. It codes for CASSQFSLHGEGSTEAFF.

This clonotype has a single count. The rearrangement uses TRBV19 and TRBJ1-1, with TRBD1 matching over 8 bases. The CDR3 has 14 amino acids. The V and J ends lost 4 bases and 5 bases, in that order; junction bases with no gene match: 6. The V gene's germline CDR1 is LNHDA and CDR2 SQIVND (reference sequence). CDR3 amino acids: CASSRGQGRTEAFF. The CDR3 region has the DNA TGTGCCAGTAGTAGAGGACAGGGACGGACTGAAGCTTTCTTT.

The chain joins TRBV20-1 to TRBJ1-3; 7 positions agree with TRBD1. This CDR3 has 15 residues. The junction had 6 bases not matched to a gene; V was cut back by 0 bases and J by 4 bases. Germline CDR1 and CDR2: DFQATT and SNEGSKA (reference sequence). The CDR3 is CSARDEKGAGNTIYF. The CDR3 region has the DNA TGCAGTGCTAGAGATGAAAAGGGGGCGGGAAACACCATATATTTT.

The gene calls are TRBV7-8 and TRBJ2-5, with D perhaps TRBD2 (6 bases). Germline V gene lookup returns CDR1 SGHVS and CDR2 FQNEAQ. Between the trimmed V and J ends, which lost 8 bases and 5 bases, there was a span of 9 bases. The CDR3 runs 11 residues. This CDR3 is CASFLAETQYF. CDR3 coding DNA: TGTGCCAGCTTTCTAGCGGAGACCCAGTACTTC.

The chain has TRBV3-1 and TRBJ1-1; D perhaps matches TRBD1 (6 bases). The ends were cut back, 2 bases at V and 1 base at J, with 14 bases in the middle. The length of the CDR3 is 16 residues. Germline CDR1 reads LGHDT; CDR2 reads YNNKEL (reference sequence). The CDR3 sequence is CASSQNHRAPNTEAFF. The DNA of the CDR3 is TGTGCCAGCAGCCAAAACCACAGGGCGCCGAACACTGAAGCTTTCTTT. The full variable domain, completed using reference TRBV3-1 and TRBJ1-1, is DTAVSQTPKYLVTQMGNDKSIKCEQNLGHDTMYWYKQDSKKFLKIMFSYNNKELIINETVPNRFSPKSPDKAHLNLHINSLELGDSAVYFCASSQNHRAPNTEAFFGQGTRLTVV.

This clonotype was seen a handful of times. The chain links TRBV12-3 or TRBV12-4 to TRBJ2-2, with 12 bases fitting TRBD1. Unmatched junction bases numbered 25, after V lost 6 bases and J lost 2 bases. This CDR3 region has 23 residues. CDR3 in amino acids: CASRNRDRGLVGRGAVNTGELFF. CDR3 in DNA: TGTGCCAGCAGGAACCGGGACAGGGGGCTCGTTGGTCGGGGGGCCGTAAACACCGGGGAGCTGTTTTTT.

This sequence joins TRBV24-1 and TRBJ2-3; possibly TRBD1 or TRBD2 for D (6 bases each). The CDR3 extends over 15 amino acids. V was shortened by 5 bases and J by 1 base, with 12 bases between the two germline ends. Germline CDR1 reads KGHDR; CDR2 reads SFDVKD. CDR3 nucleotide sequence: TGTGCCACCAGTGTCGGGGGCTTTGGCACAGATACGCAGTATTTT. Protein product: CATSVGGFGTDTQYF.

V usage is TRBV24-1 and J usage is TRBJ2-3; TRBD1 might be the D (6 bases). CDR1 KGHDR and CDR2 SFDVKD come from the germline V gene. The CDR3 length is 16 residues. Trimming took 3 bases from V and 1 from J, leaving 13 bases between them. The CDR3 nucleotides are TGTGCCACCAGTGATCCCGGGACAACCGGCACAGATACGCAGTATTTT. Translation: CATSDPGTTGTDTQYF.

The sample holds a few counts of this clonotype. The V and J genes are TRBV6-5 and TRBJ2-7; possibly TRBD2 for D (6 bases). Trimming left V 6 bases short and J 4 bases short, with 19 bases between. Germline loops: CDR1 MNHEY, CDR2 SVGAGI. The CDR3 is 15 residues long. The CDR3 sequence is CASRGTGTSRYEQYF. For the CDR3, the DNA is TGTGCCAGCAGGGGAACCGGGACTTCCAGGTACGAGCAGTACTTC.

The CDR3 region has the DNA TGTGCCAGCAGCCACGACTGGAACACAGATACGCAGTATTTT. It codes for CASSHDWNTDTQYF. The chain is built from TRBV7-9 and TRBJ2-3; D is unclear. Trimming removed 5 bases at V and 2 bases at J, with 11 bases between. The germline V gene has CDR1 SEHNR and CDR2 FQNEAQ (reference sequence). The CDR3 sequence is 14 residues long.

In its sample, this clonotype was seen a few times. The chain joins TRBV4-1 to TRBJ2-1; tentative D call: TRBD2 (5 bases). Germline-derived CDR1 and CDR2 are MGHRA and YSYEKL. The ends were cut back, 4 bases at V and 0 bases at J, with 13 bases in the middle. This CDR3 is 16 amino acids long. The CDR3 reads CASSRQDSRSYNEQFF. The DNA for the CDR3 is TGCGCCAGCAGCCGCCAGGACTCACGCTCCTACAATGAGCAGTTCTTC.

Here the CDR3 reads CASSGYRGSHNEQFF. The CDR3 region has the DNA TGTGCCAGCAGTGGATACAGGGGGAGTCACAATGAGCAGTTCTTC. V and J are TRBV6-1 and TRBJ2-1; 8 bases are a match to TRBD1. V trimming: 4 bases; J trimming: 5 bases; junction bases outside the gene matches: 7. Germline CDR1 is MNHNS and CDR2 is SASEGT. The CDR3 consists of 15 residues.

V is TRBV20-1 and J is TRBJ1-2, with 8 positions matching TRBD1. Germline CDR1 DFQATT, CDR2 SNEGSKA (reference sequence). This CDR3 spans 13 amino acids. V lost 5 bases and J lost 4; bases outside the gene matches: 6. CDR3 coding DNA: TGCAGTGCTGTGCACAGGGGGAGCTATGGCTACACCTTC. Translation: CSAVHRGSYGYTF.

This clonotype was counted between two and nine times. J is TRBJ2-6 and V is TRBV11-1; possible D gene TRBD1, 5 bases. The germline CDR1 and CDR2 sequences are SGHAT and FQDESV (reference sequence). The CDR3 loop spans 19 amino acids. V was pared by 0 bases and J by 0 bases, with 15 bases between. This chain's CDR3 is CASSLARPGIISGANVLTF. The DNA for the CDR3 is TGTGCCAGCAGCTTAGCACGCCCAGGGATCATCTCTGGGGCCAACGTCCTGACTTTC.

This clonotype occurred a few times. The chain employs TRBV9 and TRBJ2-3, with 7 bases fitting TRBD1. The CDR3 covers 16 residues. V lost 4 bases and J lost 2; bases outside the gene matches: 10. Germline lookup yields CDR1 SGDLS and CDR2 YYNGEE. This chain's CDR3 is CASSKQRQGYTDTQYF. CDR3 sequence (DNA): TGTGCCAGCAGCAAACAGAGACAGGGCTACACAGATACGCAGTATTTT.

V and J are TRBV20-1 and TRBJ1-3; D is ambiguous. The CDR3 is 19 residues long. V was shortened by 1 base and J by 3 bases, with 25 bases between the two germline ends. Germline V lookup: CDR1 DFQATT, CDR2 SNEGSKA (reference sequence). The chain's CDR3 is CSARVGWGGERARGNTIYF. DNA of the CDR3: TGCAGTGCTAGAGTAGGGTGGGGAGGAGAGAGGGCCCGTGGAAACACCATATATTTT.

The chain links TRBV7-9 to TRBJ2-1, with 12 positions matching TRBD2. Losses at the gene ends were 1 base for V and 12 bases for J; bases not matched to a gene: 16. The CDR3 is 18 amino acids. The germline V gene has CDR1 SEHNR and CDR2 FQNEAQ (reference sequence). The CDR3 sequence: CASSLGRGPGLAGDGQFF. As DNA, the CDR3 is TGTGCCAGCAGCTTAGGCAGGGGCCCGGGACTAGCGGGCGATGGGCAGTTCTTC.

This clonotype was observed a handful of times. V gene TRBV5-1 combines with J gene TRBJ2-3, with D perhaps TRBD1 (6 bases). From germline, CDR1 is SGHRS and CDR2 YFSETQ. The CDR3 spans 15 residues. Trimming cost V 0 bases and J 5 bases, with 13 bases left between them. CDR3 region: CASSLEGVAGDTQYF. CDR3 nucleotide sequence: TGCGCCAGCAGCTTGGAGGGGGTGGCTGGAGATACGCAGTATTTT.

The chain combines TRBV9 with TRBJ2-7; D is unclear. Deletions cut 2 bases from V and 2 bases from J, with 8 bases between. The germline V gene has CDR1 SGDLS and CDR2 YYNGEE. The CDR3 consists of 13 residues. CDR3 amino acids: CASSVDLTYEQYF. CDR3 nucleotides: TGTGCCAGCAGCGTGGATTTAACCTACGAGCAGTACTTC.

The gene calls are TRBV24-1 and TRBJ2-7; 8 nucleotides agree with TRBD1. This CDR3 has 14 residues. The germline V gene has CDR1 KGHDR and CDR2 SFDVKD. V shed 4 bases, J shed 2 bases, and the junction held 3 bases outside the gene matches. The CDR3 reads CATSEGQGTYEQYF. Here the CDR3 DNA reads TGTGCCACCAGTGAAGGACAGGGCACCTACGAGCAGTACTTC.

The V and J genes are TRBV11-3 and TRBJ2-4, with 9 bases that match TRBD1. Germline lookup yields CDR1 SGHNT and CDR2 YENEEA. The CDR3 is 16 residues long. Germline trimming cut 1 base from V and 4 bases from J; bases unmatched to any gene: 5. The chain's CDR3 is CASSLGGTGRKNIQYF. CDR3 bases: TGTGCCAGCAGCTTAGGTGGGACAGGGCGTAAAAACATTCAGTACTTC.